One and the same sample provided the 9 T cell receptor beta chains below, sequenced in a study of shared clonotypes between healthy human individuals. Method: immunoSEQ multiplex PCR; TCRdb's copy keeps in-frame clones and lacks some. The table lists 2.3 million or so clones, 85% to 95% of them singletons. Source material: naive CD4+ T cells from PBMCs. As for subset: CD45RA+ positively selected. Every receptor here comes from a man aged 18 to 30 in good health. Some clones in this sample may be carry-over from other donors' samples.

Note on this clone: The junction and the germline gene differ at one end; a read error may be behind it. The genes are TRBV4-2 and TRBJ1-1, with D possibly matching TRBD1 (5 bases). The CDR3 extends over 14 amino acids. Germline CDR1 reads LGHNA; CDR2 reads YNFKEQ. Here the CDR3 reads CASNQVGGGTEAFF. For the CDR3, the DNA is TGTGCCAGCAACCAAGTTGGGGGGGGAACTGAAGCTTTCTTT.

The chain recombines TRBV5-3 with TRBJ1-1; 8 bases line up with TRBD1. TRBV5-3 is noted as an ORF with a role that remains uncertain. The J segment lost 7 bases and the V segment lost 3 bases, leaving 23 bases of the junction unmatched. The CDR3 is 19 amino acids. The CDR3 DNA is TGTGCCAGAAGCTATCGACCAGGATTCGGACAGGGAGGATTGGATGAAGCTTTCTTT. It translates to CARSYRPGFGQGGLDEAFF.

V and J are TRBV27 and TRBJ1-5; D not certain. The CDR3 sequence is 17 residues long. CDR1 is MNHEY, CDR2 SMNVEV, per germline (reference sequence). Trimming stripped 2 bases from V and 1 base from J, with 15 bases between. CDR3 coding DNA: TGTGCCAGCAGTTTACGCCCCACGGCAGCAAGCAATCAGCCCCAGCATTTT. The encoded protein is CASSLRPTAASNQPQHF.

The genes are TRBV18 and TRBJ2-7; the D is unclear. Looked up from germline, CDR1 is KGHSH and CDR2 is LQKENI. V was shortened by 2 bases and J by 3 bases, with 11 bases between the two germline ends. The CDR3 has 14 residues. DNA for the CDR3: TGTGCCAGCTCACCAATCGTGGACGACTACGAGCAGTACTTC. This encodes CASSPIVDDYEQYF.

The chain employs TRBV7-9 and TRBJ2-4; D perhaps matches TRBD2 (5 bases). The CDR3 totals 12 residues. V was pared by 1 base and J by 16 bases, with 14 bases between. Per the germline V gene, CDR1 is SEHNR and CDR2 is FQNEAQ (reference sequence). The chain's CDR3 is CASSLVIGIAYF. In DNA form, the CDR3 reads TGTGCCAGCAGCTTAGTGATCGGGATCGCCTACTTC. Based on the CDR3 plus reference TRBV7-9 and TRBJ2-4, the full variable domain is DTGVSQNPRHKITKRGQNVTFRCDPISEHNRLYWYRQTLGQGPEFLTYFQNEAQLEKSRLLSDRFSAERPKGSFSTLEIQRTEQGDSAMYLCASSLVIGIAYFGAGTRLSVL.

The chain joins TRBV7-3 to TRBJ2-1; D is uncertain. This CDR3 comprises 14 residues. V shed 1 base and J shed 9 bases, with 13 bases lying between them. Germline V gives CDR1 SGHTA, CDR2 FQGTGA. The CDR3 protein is CASSLIAAQGEQFF. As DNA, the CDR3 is TGTGCCAGCAGCTTAATCGCGGCACAAGGTGAGCAGTTCTTC.

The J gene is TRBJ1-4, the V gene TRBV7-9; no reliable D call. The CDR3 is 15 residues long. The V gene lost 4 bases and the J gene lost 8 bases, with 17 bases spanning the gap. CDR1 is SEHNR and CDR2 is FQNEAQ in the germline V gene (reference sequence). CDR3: CASSSNGGEGEKLFF. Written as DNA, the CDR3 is TGTGCCAGCAGCTCCAACGGTGGGGAGGGCGAAAAACTGTTTTTT.

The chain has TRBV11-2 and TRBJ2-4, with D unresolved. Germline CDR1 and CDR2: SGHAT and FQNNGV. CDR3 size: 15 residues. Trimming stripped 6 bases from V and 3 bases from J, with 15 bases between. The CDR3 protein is CASRSPGGDKNIQYF. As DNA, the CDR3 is TGTGCCAGCAGGTCTCCCGGTGGGGACAAAAACATTCAGTACTTC. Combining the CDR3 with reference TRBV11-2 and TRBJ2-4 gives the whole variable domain EAGVAQSPRYKIIEKRQSVAFWCNPISGHATLYWYQQILGQGPKLLIQFQNNGVVDDSQLPKDRFSAERLKGVDSTLKIQPAKLEDSAVYLCASRSPGGDKNIQYFGAGTRLSVL.

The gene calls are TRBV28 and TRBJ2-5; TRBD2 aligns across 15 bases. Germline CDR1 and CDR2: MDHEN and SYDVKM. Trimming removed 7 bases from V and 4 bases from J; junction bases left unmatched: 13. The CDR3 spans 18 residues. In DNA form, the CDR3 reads TGTGCCAGCACCCCCTTGGGACTAGCGGGAGGCCTGGGAGAGACCCAGTACTTC. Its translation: CASTPLGLAGGLGETQYF.